The clone carrying this T cell receptor beta chain appeared once. Some clones are missing from TCRdb's copy, which holds only in-frame ones; the method was immunoSEQ multiplex PCR. The sample includes more than 850,000 clones, around 78% of them seen just once. These data come from a study of shared clonotypes between healthy human individuals. CDR3 length equals 12 residues. Germline loops: CDR1 SGHTA, CDR2 FQGTGA. The V end was cut by 4 bases, the J end by 5 bases, with 8 bases between. This clonotype was obtained from a man between 18 and 35 years old in good health. Some clones in this sample may be carry-over from other donors' samples. The specimen was memory CD4+ T cells from PBMCs. Indicated subset: CD45RA-negative fraction. The chain carries TRBV7-3 and TRBJ1-2; D gene unclear. In DNA form, the CDR3 reads TGTGCCAGCAGCTCGGAGGGTTATGGCTACACCTTC. Its protein product is CASSSEGYGYTF.